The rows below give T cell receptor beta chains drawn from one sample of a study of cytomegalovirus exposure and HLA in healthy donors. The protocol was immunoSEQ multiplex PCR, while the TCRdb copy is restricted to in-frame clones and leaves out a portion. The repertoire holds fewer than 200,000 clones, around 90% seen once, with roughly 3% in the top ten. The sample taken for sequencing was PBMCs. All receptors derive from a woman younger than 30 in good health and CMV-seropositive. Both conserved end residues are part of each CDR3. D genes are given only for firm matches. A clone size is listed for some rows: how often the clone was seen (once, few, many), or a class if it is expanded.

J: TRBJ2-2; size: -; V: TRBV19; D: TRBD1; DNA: TGTGCCAGTAGGGCGGGACAGGGTTACACCGGGGAGCTGTTTTTT; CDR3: CASRAGQGYTGELFF
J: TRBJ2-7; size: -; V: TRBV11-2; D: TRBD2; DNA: TGTGCCAGCAGCTCCCCCCTAGCGGGAGGCCCCCCTGGCGACGAGCAGTACTTC; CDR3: CASSSPLAGGPPGDEQYF
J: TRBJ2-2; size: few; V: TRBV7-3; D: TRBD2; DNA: TGTGCCAGCAGCTCGCTAGCGGGAGGGACCGGGGAGCTGTTTTTT; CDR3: CASSSLAGGTGELFF
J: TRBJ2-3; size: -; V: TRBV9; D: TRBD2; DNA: TGTGCCAGCAGCGTCACTCAAAGCGGGGGGCCCACAGATACGCAGTATTTT; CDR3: CASSVTQSGGPTDTQYF
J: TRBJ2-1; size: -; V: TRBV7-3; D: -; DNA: TGTGCCAGCAGCTCTGGACTGGAGCAGTTCTTC; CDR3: CASSSGLEQFF
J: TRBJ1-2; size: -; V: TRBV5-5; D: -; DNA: TGTGCCAGCAGCTTGGGAACAGCTAACTATGGCTACACCTTC; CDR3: CASSLGTANYGYTF
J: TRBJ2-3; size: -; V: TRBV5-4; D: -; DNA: TGTGCCAGCAGCTTGGGCCAGGGAGGAGCAGATACGCAGTATTTT; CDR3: CASSLGQGGADTQYF
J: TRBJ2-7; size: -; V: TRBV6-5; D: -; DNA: TGTGCCAGCCAGGACGGGATCACCCGCTACGAGCAGTACTTC; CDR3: CASQDGITRYEQYF
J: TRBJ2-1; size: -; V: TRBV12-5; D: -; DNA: TGTGCTAGTGGTTTTGGTGAGTCCTTCACTGAGCAGTTCTTC; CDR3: CASGFGESFTEQFF
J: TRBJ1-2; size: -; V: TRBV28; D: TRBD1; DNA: TGTGCCAGCAGTTTACAGGGGGCTAACTATGGCTACACCTTC; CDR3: CASSLQGANYGYTF
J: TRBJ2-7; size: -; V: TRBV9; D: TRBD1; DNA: TGTGCCAGCAGCGACGCGACAGGGGGCGTGGGTGAGCAGTACTTC; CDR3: CASSDATGGVGEQYF
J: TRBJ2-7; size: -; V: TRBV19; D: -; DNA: TGTGCCAGTTCACCGACAAGCAACTCCTACGAGCAGTACTTC; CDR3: CASSPTSNSYEQYF
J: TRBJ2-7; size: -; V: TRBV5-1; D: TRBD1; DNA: TGCGCCAGCAGCTCAGGGACAGGGGGGAACGAGCAGTACTTC; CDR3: CASSSGTGGNEQYF
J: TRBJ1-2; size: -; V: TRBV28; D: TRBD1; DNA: TGTGCCAGCAGGACACAGGGGGCGGATGGCTACACCTTC; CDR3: CASRTQGADGYTF